The 25 T cell receptor beta chains presented below share a single source sample, sequenced in a study of metastatic and nonmetastatic thyroid tumors. Thyroid surgery took place with no prior treatment in any patient. MiXCR reprocessed the PCR reads for TCRdb. In the table there are roughly 70,000 clones, about 17% of which are singletons. Sequences were obtained from blood. The receptors derive from a female donor with papillary thyroid cancer or a benign thyroid nodule (not recorded which). Some clones in this sample may be carry-over from other donors' samples.

This clone was recorded many times. V and J are TRBV11-3 and TRBJ2-7; unclear D gene. V was trimmed by 5 bases and J by 3 bases, leaving 11 bases between them. The CDR3 loop spans 13 amino acids. CDR1 is SGHNT and CDR2 is YENEEA in the germline V gene. CDR3 region: CASSPSADYEQYF. The CDR3 region has the DNA TGTGCCAGCAGCCCAAGCGCCGACTACGAGCAGTACTTC.

This clone was seen repeatedly, ten times or more. Other DNA sequences in this specimen translate into the identical CDR3. The V gene is TRBV18, the J gene TRBJ2-2; D remains ambiguous. Germline V gives CDR1 KGHSH, CDR2 LQKENI. This CDR3 is 13 amino acids long. The V end lost 3 bases, the J end lost 4 bases, and 6 bases lay between the germline ends. As DNA, the CDR3 is TGTGCCAGCTCACCCAGTAGCACCGGGGAGCTGTTTTTT. It specifies CASSPSSTGELFF.

Details on this clone: This may stem from a read error, because a much larger clone lies one nucleotide away. The chain joins TRBV5-3 to TRBJ2-3; possibly TRBD1 for D (6 bases). Being an ORF, TRBV5-3 has a function that is uncertain. The CDR3 length is 14 residues. Deletions cut 8 bases from V and 2 bases from J, with 15 bases between. CDR3 protein: CASSPRTDTDTQYF. The CDR3, as DNA: TGTGCCAGTAGCCCCCGGACAGACACAGATACGCAGTATTTT.

This clone was detected ten times or more. The chain employs TRBV30 and TRBJ1-1; TRBD1 agrees at 7 bases. This CDR3 contains 14 residues. In germline, CDR1 is GTSNPN, CDR2 SVGIG (reference sequence). V dropped 5 bases and J dropped 4; count of bases not matched to a gene: 10. The chain's CDR3 is CAWGPTGLGTEAFF. The CDR3 coding sequence is TGTGCCTGGGGACCGACAGGGCTAGGCACTGAAGCTTTCTTT.

The chain links TRBV6-6 to TRBJ2-7; the D is unclear. The CDR3 contains 16 residues. V lost 0 bases, J lost 0 bases, and 12 bases lay in between. Germline assignment: CDR1 MNHNY and CDR2 SVGAGI (reference sequence). CDR3 coding DNA: TGTGCCAGCAGTTACTCGATTGGCAGGAGCTCCTACGAGCAGTACTTC. Encoded protein: CASSYSIGRSSYEQYF.

There are many counts of this clone. CDR3 loop: CASSVTPLNEQFF. The CDR3 region has the DNA TGTGCCAGCAGTGTAACACCCCTCAATGAGCAGTTCTTC. This chain links TRBV6-4 with TRBJ2-1; unclear D gene. Per the germline V gene, CDR1 is MRHNA and CDR2 is SNTAGT. Trimming stripped 4 bases from V and 6 bases from J, with 10 bases between. The CDR3 spans 13 residues.

J is TRBJ2-7 and V is TRBV10-1; tentative D call: TRBD2 (6 bases). With 4 bases removed from V and 3 bases from J, the gap between germline ends came to 25 bases. The CDR3 extends over 18 amino acids. Germline V gives CDR1 WNHNN, CDR2 SYGVQD (reference sequence). The CDR3 region has the DNA TGCGCCAGCAGTGGAACCCCGGTCCGGGACTCAGCAGGCTACGAGCAGTACGTC. It encodes CASSGTPVRDSAGYEQYV.

The CDR3 region is CASTFLGGSGEQFF. The CDR3 DNA is TGTGCCAGCACTTTCTTAGGAGGGAGTGGTGAGCAGTTCTTC. V and J are TRBV28 and TRBJ2-1; D may be TRBD2 (6 bases). The CDR3 totals 14 residues. V dropped 7 bases and J dropped 9 bases, with 19 bases sitting between them. Germline values: CDR1 MDHEN, CDR2 SYDVKM.

At least ten counts were recorded for this clone. The rearrangement joins TRBV10-3 to TRBJ1-2; TRBD1 is a possible D gene (5 bases). Deletions cut 8 bases from V and 8 bases from J, with 12 bases between. Germline lookup yields CDR1 ENHRY and CDR2 SYGVKD. The CDR3 totals 11 residues. The chain's CDR3 is CAIDGGNGYTF. Here the CDR3 DNA reads TGTGCCATCGATGGGGGAAACGGCTACACCTTC.

In DNA form, the CDR3 reads TGTGCCAGCATGTCTAACTCCTACGAGCAGTACTTC. It encodes CASMSNSYEQYF. The V call is TRBV27, the J call TRBJ2-7; D is ambiguous. Germline values: CDR1 MNHEY, CDR2 SMNVEV (reference sequence). Trimming stripped 7 bases from V and 0 bases from J, with 7 bases between. The CDR3 is 12 residues long.

This clone was counted at least ten times. The J gene is TRBJ2-2, the V gene TRBV20-1; perhaps D is TRBD1 or TRBD2 (5 bases each). V was cut by 7 bases and J by 1 base, with 7 bases left in between. From germline, CDR1 is DFQATT and CDR2 SNEGSKA (reference sequence). The CDR3 consists of 12 residues. The CDR3 reads CSVGGNTGELFF. Here the CDR3 DNA reads TGCAGTGTTGGGGGGAACACCGGGGAGCTGTTTTTT.

This clone was seen at least ten times. The chain uses TRBV11-2 and TRBJ1-4; a possible D gene is TRBD1 (6 bases). With 5 bases removed from V and 8 bases from J, the gap between germline ends came to 12 bases. The CDR3 runs to 13 residues. From germline, CDR1 is SGHAT and CDR2 FQNNGV. The DNA of the CDR3 is TGTGCCAGCAGCCAGACAGGCGTCGAAAAACTGTTTTTT. Its translation: CASSQTGVEKLFF.

Ten or more counts support this clone. The chain has TRBV3-1 and TRBJ1-2; D uncertain. The CDR3 consists of 17 residues. Germline assignment: CDR1 LGHDT and CDR2 YNNKEL (reference sequence). Trimming removed 0 bases from V and 4 bases from J, with 18 bases in between. The CDR3 spells CASSQDSAGFYSYGYTF. The CDR3 nucleotides read TGTGCCAGCAGCCAAGATTCAGCGGGGTTCTATAGCTATGGCTACACCTTC.

The chain couples TRBV6-1 to TRBJ1-6; the match to TRBD1 covers 7 bases. V lost 6 bases, J lost 10 bases, and 12 bases stayed unmatched. CDR3 size: 15 residues. CDR1 is MNHNS, CDR2 SASEGT, per germline. Written as DNA, the CDR3 is TGTGCCAGCAGCCAACTGCAGGGAGGGGGCTCACCCCTCCACTTT. It yields the protein CASSQLQGGGSPLHF.

The chain joins TRBV4-1 to TRBJ1-5, with TRBD1 matching over 7 bases. The germline V gene encodes CDR1 MGHRA and CDR2 YSYEKL. The CDR3 has 16 residues. V was clipped by 0 bases and J by 3 bases; unmatched bases: 5. The CDR3 is CASSQEGQGDNQPQHF. In DNA, the CDR3 is TGCGCCAGCAGCCAAGAGGGGCAGGGGGACAATCAGCCCCAGCATTTT.

This clone occurred many times. The gene calls are TRBV6-5 and TRBJ2-2, with TRBD2 matching over 12 bases. The CDR3 spans 16 residues. Germline assignment: CDR1 MNHEY and CDR2 SVGAGI. V lost 0 bases and J lost 7; bases outside the gene matches: 3. The chain's CDR3 is CASSYSTSGGNGELFF. DNA for the CDR3: TGTGCCAGCAGTTACTCCACTAGCGGGGGGAACGGGGAGCTGTTTTTT.

This clone was counted many times. The rearrangement uses TRBV20-1 and TRBJ2-1; 8 nucleotides line up with TRBD2. The junction had 13 bases not matched to a gene; V was cut back by 6 bases and J by 6 bases. The germline V gene encodes CDR1 DFQATT and CDR2 SNEGSKA (reference sequence). The length of the CDR3 is 15 residues. This chain's CDR3 is CSAEEVQRELNEQFF. CDR3 DNA sequence: TGCAGTGCAGAAGAGGTCCAGCGGGAGCTCAATGAGCAGTTCTTC.

This clone was counted ten times or more. The V gene is TRBV6-1, the J gene TRBJ1-1; D might be TRBD1 (5 bases). Germline CDR1 reads MNHNS; CDR2 reads SASEGT. The CDR3 has 13 amino acids. The chain's CDR3 is CAIGASMNTEAFF. For the CDR3, the DNA is TGTGCTATCGGGGCGAGCATGAACACTGAAGCTTTCTTT.

This clone was counted ten times or more. The chain has TRBV2 and TRBJ1-2; TRBD1 aligns across 7 bases. Trimming took 8 bases from V and 5 from J; bases not matched to a gene: 5. Germline V gene lookup returns CDR1 SNHLY and CDR2 FYNNEI. This CDR3 spans 12 amino acids. CDR3 sequence reads: CASEGAGYGYTF. The DNA of the CDR3 is TGTGCCAGCGAGGGGGCAGGGTATGGCTACACCTTC.

This clone was found many times. J is TRBJ2-7 and V is TRBV20-1; possible D gene TRBD1, 6 bases. Trimming took 3 bases from V and 4 from J, leaving 13 bases between them. Germline lookup yields CDR1 DFQATT and CDR2 SNEGSKA (reference sequence). This CDR3 has 13 residues. The CDR3 loop reads CSASGSQGYEQYF. DNA for the CDR3: TGCAGTGCTAGTGGTTCACAGGGATACGAGCAGTACTTC.

This clone was seen ten or more times. This chain joins TRBV12-3 or TRBV12-4 and TRBJ2-1; D is undetermined. The CDR3 totals 15 residues. The V gene lost 1 base and the J gene lost 6 bases, with 13 bases spanning the gap. The CDR3 DNA reads TGTGCCAGCAGTTTAGGTTCTAGGACGGGCAATGAGCAGTTCTTC. This translates into CASSLGSRTGNEQFF.

Regarding this clone: The junction differs from germline at one of its ends, possibly a read error. The genes are TRBV6-1 and TRBJ2-1; unclear D gene. CDR1 is MNHNS and CDR2 is SASEGT in the germline V gene. This CDR3 has 17 amino acids. Written as DNA, the CDR3 is TGTGCCATCAGTGAAGCGCTAGGGCGGCGTACCTACAATGAGCAGTTCTTC. Encoded protein: CAISEALGRRTYNEQFF.

This clone was counted many times. The chain links TRBV6-1 to TRBJ1-1; D unresolved. This CDR3 is 13 amino acids long. Trimming took off 5 bases at V and 1 base at J, with 8 bases between the two ends. The germline gives CDR1 MNHNS, CDR2 SASEGT. This CDR3 is CASSSRQNTEAFF. The DNA of the CDR3 is TGTGCCAGCAGTTCGAGACAGAACACTGAAGCTTTCTTT.

This clone showed up many times. The chain uses TRBV7-9 and TRBJ1-1; 8 nucleotides line up with TRBD1. Looked up from germline, CDR1 is SEHNR and CDR2 is FQNEAQ (reference sequence). V was clipped by 2 bases and J by 4 bases; unmatched bases: 3. The CDR3 is made up of 14 amino acids. In DNA form, the CDR3 reads TGTGCCAGCAGCTTACAGGGGGCGCTCACTGAAGCTTTCTTT. It translates to CASSLQGALTEAFF.

This clone was seen at least ten times. The chain recombines TRBV6-4 with TRBJ1-1, with D uncertain. This CDR3 has 12 amino acids. V was cut by 2 bases and J by 7 bases, with 8 bases left in between. Germline V gene data show CDR1 as MRHNA and CDR2 as SNTAGT. The CDR3 loop is CASSDPAGEAFF. As DNA, the CDR3 is TGTGCCAGCAGTGACCCGGCAGGTGAAGCTTTCTTT.